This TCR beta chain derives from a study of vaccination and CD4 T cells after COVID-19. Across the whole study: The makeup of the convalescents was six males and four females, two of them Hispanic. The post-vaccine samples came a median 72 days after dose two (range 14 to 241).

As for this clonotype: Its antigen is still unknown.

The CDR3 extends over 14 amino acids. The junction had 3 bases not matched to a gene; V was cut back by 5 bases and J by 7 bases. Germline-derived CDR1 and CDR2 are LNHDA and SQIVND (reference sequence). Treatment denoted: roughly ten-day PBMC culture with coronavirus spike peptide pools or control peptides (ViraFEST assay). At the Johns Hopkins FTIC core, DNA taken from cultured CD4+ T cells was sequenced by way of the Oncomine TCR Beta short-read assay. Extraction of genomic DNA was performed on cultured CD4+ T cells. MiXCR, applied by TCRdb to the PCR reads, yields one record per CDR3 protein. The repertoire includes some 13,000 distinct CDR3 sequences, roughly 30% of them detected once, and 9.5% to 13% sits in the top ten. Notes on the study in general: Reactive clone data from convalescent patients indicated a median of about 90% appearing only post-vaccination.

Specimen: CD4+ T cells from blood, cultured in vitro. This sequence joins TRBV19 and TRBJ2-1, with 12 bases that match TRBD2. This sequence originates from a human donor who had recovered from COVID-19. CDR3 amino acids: CASSRLAGGNEQFF. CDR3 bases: TGTGCCAGTAGTCGGCTAGCGGGAGGGAATGAGCAGTTCTTC.